This is a list of T cell receptor beta chains from one sample in a study of blood T cell repertoires in COVID-19. Clones were sequenced by immunoSEQ multiplex PCR, and TCRdb holds only the in-frame ones, with some missing. In the table there are hundreds of thousands of clones, about 87% of which are singletons. Sequencing input: peripheral blood. These receptors came from a woman aged 60 to 75 with COVID-19, enrolled during active disease. Both conserved end residues are part of each CDR3. D genes are given only for firm matches. The size field is filled for only some rows; it gives once, few, many or a size class.

TGTGCCAGCAGTTTACGCAGGGGGATCGCTGGAAACACCATATATTTT	CASSLRRGIAGNTIYF	TRBV27	TRBJ1-3	NA	TRBD1
TGTGCCAGCAGCTTGGCCGGGGGAACTCTCAATTCACCCCTCCACTTT	CASSLAGGTLNSPLHF	TRBV5-4	TRBJ1-6	NA	NA
TGTGCTAGTGGTTCATCGACCGGGACAGGGATTTACGAGCAGTACTTC	CASGSSTGTGIYEQYF	TRBV12-5	TRBJ2-7	NA	TRBD1
TGTGCCAGCAAAGCGTATAGCACAGATACGCAGTATTTT	CASKAYSTDTQYF	TRBV9	TRBJ2-3	NA	NA
TGCAGCGTTGAAGACCGCGGCCAGGAAGCTTTCTTT	CSVEDRGQEAFF	TRBV29-1	TRBJ1-1	NA	NA
TGCGCCAGCAGCCGGAAGAGCGGGGCTTACTCCTACGAGCAGTACTTC	CASSRKSGAYSYEQYF	TRBV5-1	TRBJ2-7	NA	TRBD2
TGTGCCAGCTCACCCCCGAGGGGGGGGAGCTCTGGAAACACCATATATTTT	CASSPPRGGSSGNTIYF	TRBV18	TRBJ1-3	once	NA
TGTGCCAGCCGACAGGGGGCCGGTACTGAAGCTTTCTTT	CASRQGAGTEAFF	TRBV12-3/TRBV12-4	TRBJ1-1	NA	TRBD1
TGTGCCAGCTTAGAGGGAACAGCTGGGGCCAACGTCCTGACTTTC	CASLEGTAGANVLTF	TRBV6-5	TRBJ2-6	NA	NA
TGTGCCAGCAGCCGTCGGGACAGGGGAAACACGAACACTGAAGCTTTCTTT	CASSRRDRGNTNTEAFF	TRBV11-2	TRBJ1-1	NA	TRBD1
TGTGCCACCAGTGATGGGACACGCCCTAGCACAGATACGCAGTATTTT	CATSDGTRPSTDTQYF	TRBV24-1	TRBJ2-3	NA	NA
TGTGCCAGCAGCCCGGGGGGGCCGGCGAAGGATGAGCAGTTCTTC	CASSPGGPAKDEQFF	TRBV7-9	TRBJ2-1	NA	TRBD2
TGTGCCAGTAGTATAGTGGCGGCTAGCACAGATACGCAGTATTTT	CASSIVAASTDTQYF	TRBV19	TRBJ2-3	NA	NA
TGCGCCAGCAGCCAACTCAGGGGGTCGGGTGAGCAGTTCTTC	CASSQLRGSGEQFF	TRBV4-1	TRBJ2-1	once	TRBD1
TGTGCCAGCAGCTTGGCCTCAGGGTTTGGCACTGAAGCTTTCTTT	CASSLASGFGTEAFF	TRBV5-6	TRBJ1-1	few	NA
TGTGCCAGCAGTTTTAAAGACAGGGTAAACACTGAAGCTTTCTTT	CASSFKDRVNTEAFF	TRBV7-9	TRBJ1-1	NA	TRBD1
TGTGCCAGCAGACGACAGGGCTACTTTGAAGCTTTCTTT	CASRRQGYFEAFF	TRBV4-2	TRBJ1-1	few	TRBD1
TGTGCCAGCAGCTTATACGACACAGGGGTGGGTCAGCCCCAGCATTTT	CASSLYDTGVGQPQHF	TRBV5-6	TRBJ1-5	NA	TRBD1
TGTGCCAGCAGCTTAGAGGGACTAGCTTCATACGAGCAGTACTTC	CASSLEGLASYEQYF	TRBV7-9	TRBJ2-7	NA	TRBD2
TGTGCCAGCTCACCCCAGGGACAGCATAATGAAAAACTGTTTTTT	CASSPQGQHNEKLFF	TRBV18	TRBJ1-4	NA	TRBD1
TGCGCCAGCAGCCATTTTGGGGGGAGAGGCGGTGTTCGGCAAGAGACCCAGTACTTC	CASSHFGGRGGVRQETQYF	TRBV5-1	TRBJ2-5	NA	NA
TGTGCCATCAGTGAGGCAGGGAACTCTGGAAACACCATATATTTT	CAISEAGNSGNTIYF	TRBV10-3	TRBJ1-3	NA	NA
TGTGCCAGCAGCCAAACCCAGGGTGCAACTAATGAAAAACTGTTTTTT	CASSQTQGATNEKLFF	TRBV14	TRBJ1-4	NA	NA
TGTGTTGCGGTAATCGGCACCGGGGAGCTGTTTTTT	CVAVIGTGELFF	TRBV6-6	TRBJ2-2	NA	NA
TGTGCCAGCAGTGGGGACAGGGGCACCGGGGAGCTGTTTTTT	CASSGDRGTGELFF	TRBV2	TRBJ2-2	NA	TRBD1
TGTGCCAGCAGCTCACCGGGACAGGGGAACGGAAAACTGTTTTTT	CASSSPGQGNGKLFF	TRBV5-4	TRBJ1-4	NA	TRBD1
TGTGCCAGCAGTTACACAGGGACGCGAAACACCATATATTTT	CASSYTGTRNTIYF	TRBV28	TRBJ1-3	once	NA
TGTGCCAGCAGTGAATTGTCCCTGTCGGGGGAAGCTTTCTTT	CASSELSLSGEAFF	TRBV6-1	TRBJ1-1	NA	NA
TGTGCCAGCATGGCCCGAGAGACCCAGTACTTC	CASMARETQYF	TRBV6-5	TRBJ2-5	NA	NA
TGTGCCAGTTATTCGTTCGGGGAGCAGTACTTC	CASYSFGEQYF	TRBV19	TRBJ2-7	NA	NA
TGTGCCAGCAGTAGAGACGGGGAGTACCTGAACACTGAAGCTTTCTTT	CASSRDGEYLNTEAFF	TRBV28	TRBJ1-1	NA	NA
TGTGCCAGCCGCAGGGACTATAATTCACCCCTCCACTTT	CASRRDYNSPLHF	TRBV6-4	TRBJ1-6	NA	NA
TGTGCCAGCAGCGTCCCGTCCGGGGATACGCAGTATTTT	CASSVPSGDTQYF	TRBV9	TRBJ2-3	NA	NA
TGTGCCAGCAGCGGGAGTTCACAAGAGACCCAGTACTTC	CASSGSSQETQYF	TRBV2	TRBJ2-5	once	NA
TGTGCCAGTAGTCGCTCCGGGACTCTCCCCACAGATACGCAGTATTTT	CASSRSGTLPTDTQYF	TRBV19	TRBJ2-3	NA	NA
TGTGCCAGCAGAGGCTCCGGACAAGGCTACGAGCAGTACTTC	CASRGSGQGYEQYF	TRBV6-6	TRBJ2-7	NA	NA
TGTGCCAGTAGAGGGCAGGGGGAGCCCCAAGAGACCCAGTACTTC	CASRGQGEPQETQYF	TRBV2	TRBJ2-5	once	TRBD1